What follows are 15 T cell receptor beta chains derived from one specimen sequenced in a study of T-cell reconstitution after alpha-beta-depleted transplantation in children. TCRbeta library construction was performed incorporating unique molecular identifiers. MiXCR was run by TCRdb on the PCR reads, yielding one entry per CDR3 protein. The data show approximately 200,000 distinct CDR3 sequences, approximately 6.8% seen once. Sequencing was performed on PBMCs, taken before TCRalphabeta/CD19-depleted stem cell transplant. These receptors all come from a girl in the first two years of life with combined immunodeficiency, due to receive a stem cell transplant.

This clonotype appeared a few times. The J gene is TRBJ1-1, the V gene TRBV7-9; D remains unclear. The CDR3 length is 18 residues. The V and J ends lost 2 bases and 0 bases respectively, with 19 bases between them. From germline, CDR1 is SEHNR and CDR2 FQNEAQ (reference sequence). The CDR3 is CASSLIAPREGLNTEAFF. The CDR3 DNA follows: TGTGCCAGCAGCTTAATCGCCCCTCGAGAGGGTTTGAACACTGAAGCTTTCTTT.

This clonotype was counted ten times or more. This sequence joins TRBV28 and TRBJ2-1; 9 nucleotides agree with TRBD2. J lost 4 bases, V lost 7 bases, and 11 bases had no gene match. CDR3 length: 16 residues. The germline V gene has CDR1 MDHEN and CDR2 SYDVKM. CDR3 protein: CASTELAGRRYNEQFF. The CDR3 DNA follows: TGTGCCAGCACCGAACTAGCGGGCAGGAGGTACAATGAGCAGTTCTTC.

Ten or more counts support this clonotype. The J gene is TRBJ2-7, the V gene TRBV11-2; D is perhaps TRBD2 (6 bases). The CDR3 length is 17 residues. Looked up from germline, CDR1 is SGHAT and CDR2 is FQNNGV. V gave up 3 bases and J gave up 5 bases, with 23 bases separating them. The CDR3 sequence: CASSFPREVGTPNEQYF. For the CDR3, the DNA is TGTGCCAGCAGCTTTCCCCGGGAAGTTGGGACTCCCAACGAGCAGTACTTC.

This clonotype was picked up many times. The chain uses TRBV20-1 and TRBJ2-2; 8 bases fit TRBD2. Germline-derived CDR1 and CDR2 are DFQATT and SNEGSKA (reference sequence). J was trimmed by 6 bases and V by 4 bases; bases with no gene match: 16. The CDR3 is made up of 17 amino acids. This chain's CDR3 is CSATLDGTRKGAGELFF. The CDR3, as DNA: TGCAGTGCTACCCTTGATGGGACTAGAAAAGGTGCCGGGGAGCTGTTTTTT.

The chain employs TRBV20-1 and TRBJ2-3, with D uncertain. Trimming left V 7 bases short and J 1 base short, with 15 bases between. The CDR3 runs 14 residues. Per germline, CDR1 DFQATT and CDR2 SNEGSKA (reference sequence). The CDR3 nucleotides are TGCAGTGGTGCAACCCGAGAGGGCACAGATACGCAGTATTTT. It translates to CSGATREGTDTQYF.

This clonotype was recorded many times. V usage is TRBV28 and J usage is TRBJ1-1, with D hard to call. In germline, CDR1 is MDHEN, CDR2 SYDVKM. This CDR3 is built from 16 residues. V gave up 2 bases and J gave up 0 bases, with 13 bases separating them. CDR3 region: CASSLQVTGMNTEAFF. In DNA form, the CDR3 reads TGTGCCAGCAGTTTACAGGTCACCGGGATGAACACTGAAGCTTTCTTT.

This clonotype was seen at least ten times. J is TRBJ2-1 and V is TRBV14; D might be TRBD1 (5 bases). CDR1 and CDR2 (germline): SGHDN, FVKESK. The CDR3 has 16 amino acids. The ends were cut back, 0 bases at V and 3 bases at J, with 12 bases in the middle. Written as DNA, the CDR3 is TGTGCCAGCAGCCAAGATCTCTTGACAGTCTACAATGAGCAGTTCTTC. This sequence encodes CASSQDLLTVYNEQFF.

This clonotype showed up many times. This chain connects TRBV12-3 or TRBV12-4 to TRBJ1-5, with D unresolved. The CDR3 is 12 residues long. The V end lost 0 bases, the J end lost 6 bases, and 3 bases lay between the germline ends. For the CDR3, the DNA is TGTGCCAGCAGTTTAGCTGGTCAGCCCCAGCATTTT. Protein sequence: CASSLAGQPQHF.

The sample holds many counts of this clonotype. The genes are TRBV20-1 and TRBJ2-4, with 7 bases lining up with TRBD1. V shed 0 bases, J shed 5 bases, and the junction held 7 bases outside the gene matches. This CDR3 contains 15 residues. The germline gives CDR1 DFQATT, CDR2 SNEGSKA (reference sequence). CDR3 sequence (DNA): TGCAGTGCTAGAGACTCGACAGGGTTCGAAAACATTCAGTACTTC. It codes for CSARDSTGFENIQYF.

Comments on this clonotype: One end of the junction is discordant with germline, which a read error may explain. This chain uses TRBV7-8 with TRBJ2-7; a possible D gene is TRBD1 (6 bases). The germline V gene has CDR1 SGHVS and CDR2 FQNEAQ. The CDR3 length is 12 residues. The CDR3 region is CASSLPGQPRNF. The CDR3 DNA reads TGTGCCAGCAGCTTACCCGGACAGCCCCGGAACTTC. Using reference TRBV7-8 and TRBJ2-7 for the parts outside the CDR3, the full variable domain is GAGVSQSPRYKVAKRGQDVALRCDPISGHVSLFWYQQALGQGPEFLTYFQNEAQLDKSGLPSDRFFAERPEGSVSTLKIQRTQQEDSAVYLCASSLPGQPRNFGPGTRLTVT.

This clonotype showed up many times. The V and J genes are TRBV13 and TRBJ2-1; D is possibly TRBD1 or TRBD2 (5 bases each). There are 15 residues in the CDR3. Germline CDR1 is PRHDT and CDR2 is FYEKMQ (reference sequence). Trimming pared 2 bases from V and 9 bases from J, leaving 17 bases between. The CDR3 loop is CASSLFRGRKAEQFF. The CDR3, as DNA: TGTGCCAGCAGCTTATTCCGGGGACGAAAGGCTGAGCAGTTCTTC. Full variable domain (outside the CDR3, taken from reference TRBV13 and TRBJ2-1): AAGVIQSPRHLIKEKRETATLKCYPIPRHDTVYWYQQGPGQDPQFLISFYEKMQSDKGSIPDRFSAQQFSDYHSELNMSSLELGDSALYFCASSLFRGRKAEQFFGPGTRLTVL.

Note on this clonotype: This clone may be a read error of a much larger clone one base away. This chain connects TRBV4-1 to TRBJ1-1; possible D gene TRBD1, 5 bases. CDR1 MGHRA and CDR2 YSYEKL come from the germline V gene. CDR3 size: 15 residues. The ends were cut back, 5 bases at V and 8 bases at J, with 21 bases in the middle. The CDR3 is CASSIRQKLNVEAFF. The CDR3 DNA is TGCGCCAGCAGCATCCGACAGAAGCTCAACGTCGAAGCTTTCTTT.

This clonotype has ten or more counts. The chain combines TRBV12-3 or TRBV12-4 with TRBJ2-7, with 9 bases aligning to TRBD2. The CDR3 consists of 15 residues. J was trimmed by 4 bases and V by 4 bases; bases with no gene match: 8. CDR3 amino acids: CASSYGSGSGYEQYF. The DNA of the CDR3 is TGTGCCAGCAGTTACGGTAGCGGGAGTGGATACGAGCAGTACTTC.

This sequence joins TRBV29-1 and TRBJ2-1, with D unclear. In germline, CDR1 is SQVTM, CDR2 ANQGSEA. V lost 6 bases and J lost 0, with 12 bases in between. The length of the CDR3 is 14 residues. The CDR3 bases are TGCAGCGTGGGAAGCGTACCCTCCTACAATGAGCAGTTCTTC. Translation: CSVGSVPSYNEQFF.

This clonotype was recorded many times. CDR3 in amino acids: CASSRWDIRNEQYF. The CDR3 DNA is TGTGCCAGCAGCCGATGGGACATACGCAACGAGCAGTACTTC. This rearrangement joins TRBV7-2 to TRBJ2-7; maybe TRBD1 (6 bases). This CDR3 is built from 14 residues. CDR1 is SGHTA and CDR2 is FQGNSA in the germline V gene. V dropped 5 bases and J dropped 5 bases, with 16 bases sitting between them.